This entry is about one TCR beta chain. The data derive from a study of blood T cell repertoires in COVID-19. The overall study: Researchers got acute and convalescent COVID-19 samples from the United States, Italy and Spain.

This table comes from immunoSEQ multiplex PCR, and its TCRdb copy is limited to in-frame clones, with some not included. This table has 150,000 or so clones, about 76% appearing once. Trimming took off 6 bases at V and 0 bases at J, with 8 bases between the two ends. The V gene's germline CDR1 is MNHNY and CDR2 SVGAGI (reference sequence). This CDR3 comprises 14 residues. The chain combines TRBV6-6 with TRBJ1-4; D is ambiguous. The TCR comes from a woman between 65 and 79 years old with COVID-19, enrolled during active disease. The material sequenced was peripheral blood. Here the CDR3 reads CASSRGPTNEKLFF. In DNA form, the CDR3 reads TGTGCCAGCAGCCGGGGTCCAACTAATGAAAAACTGTTTTTT.